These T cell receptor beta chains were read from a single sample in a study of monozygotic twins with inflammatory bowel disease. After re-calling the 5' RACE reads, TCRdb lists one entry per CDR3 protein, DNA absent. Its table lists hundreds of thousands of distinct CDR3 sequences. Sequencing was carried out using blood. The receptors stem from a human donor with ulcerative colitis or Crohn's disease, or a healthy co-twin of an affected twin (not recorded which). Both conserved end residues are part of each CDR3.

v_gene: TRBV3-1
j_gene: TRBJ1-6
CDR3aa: CASSLHLSSYNSPLHF

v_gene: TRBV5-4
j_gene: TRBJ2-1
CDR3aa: CASSLEGTNNNEQFF

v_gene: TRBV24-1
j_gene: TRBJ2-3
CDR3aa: CATSAPAGTDTQYF

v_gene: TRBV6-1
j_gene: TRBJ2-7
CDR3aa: CASSQRVHSYEQYF

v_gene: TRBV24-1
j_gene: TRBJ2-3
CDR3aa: CATSDRQASTDTQYF

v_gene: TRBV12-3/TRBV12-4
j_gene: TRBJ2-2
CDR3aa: CASSLEGARGAGELFF

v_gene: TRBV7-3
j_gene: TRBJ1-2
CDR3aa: CASSFGGQGYTF

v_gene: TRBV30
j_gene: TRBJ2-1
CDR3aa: CAWQSGTSGRRAYNEQFF

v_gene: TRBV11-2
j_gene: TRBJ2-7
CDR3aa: CASSTRLAGVGEQYF

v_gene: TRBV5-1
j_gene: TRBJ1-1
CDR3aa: CASSFEGGAGTKAFF

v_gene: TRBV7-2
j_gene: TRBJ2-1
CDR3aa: CASSFQGGNYNEQFF

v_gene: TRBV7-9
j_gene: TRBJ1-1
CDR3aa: CASSRALGAQEAFF

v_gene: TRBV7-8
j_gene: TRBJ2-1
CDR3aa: CASRQTSSSGRAYNEQFF

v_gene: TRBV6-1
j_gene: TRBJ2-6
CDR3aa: CASSDGHSGANVLTF

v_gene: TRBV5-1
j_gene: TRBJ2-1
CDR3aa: CASSLVIGGSEFF

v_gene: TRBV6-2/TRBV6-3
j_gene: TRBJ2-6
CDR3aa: CASSGQKANVLTF

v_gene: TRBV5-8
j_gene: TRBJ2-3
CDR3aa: CASSPDTTSSTDTQYF

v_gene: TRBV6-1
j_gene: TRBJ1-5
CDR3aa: CASSRQVPRNQPQHF

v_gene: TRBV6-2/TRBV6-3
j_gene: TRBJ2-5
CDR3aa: CASILHGDRAGTQYF

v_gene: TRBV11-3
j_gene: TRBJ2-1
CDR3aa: CASSLLSSSGGPGYNEQFF

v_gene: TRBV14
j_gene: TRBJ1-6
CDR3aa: CATKQGAHNSPLHF

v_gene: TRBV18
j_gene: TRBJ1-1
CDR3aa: CASSLVEQNTEAFF